Listed below are T cell receptor beta chains from one sample, sequenced in a study of T cell repertoires in cytomegalovirus infection. TCRdb processed the reads anew with MiXCR; each CDR3 protein has one entry. The profile shows some 180,000 distinct CDR3 sequences, about a sixth of them singletons. Input material: CD8+ T cells from PBMCs. All receptors derive from a human donor in good health (CMV status not recorded). Some clones in this sample may be carry-over from other donors' samples. Each CDR3 is given with its conserved first and last residue. Each record gives: V gene, clone size, D gene, J gene, CDR3 DNA, CDR3 protein. A D gene is named only where the DNA matches it firmly. Clone size is shown for a subset of rows, as once, few, many or a class of expanded clone.

TRBV6-2/TRBV6-3	-	-	TRBJ1-5	TGTGCCAGCAGAATCGGACAGCTGAATCAGCCCCAGCATTTT	CASRIGQLNQPQHF
TRBV12-3/TRBV12-4	-	TRBD1	TRBJ1-2	TGTGCCAGCAGTTTAGAGGTGGGGACAGGACAGGACGCTTACCTAGCTAACTATGGCTACACCTTC	CASSLEVGTGQDAYLANYGYTF
TRBV6-2/TRBV6-3	few	-	TRBJ2-2	TGTGCCAGCAGTTACTCGAGTGCTGCCGGGGAGCTGTTTTTT	CASSYSSAAGELFF
TRBV4-1	-	-	TRBJ2-7	TGCGCCAGCAGCCAAGTTGAGGGGGACGAGCAGTACTTC	CASSQVEGDEQYF
TRBV30	-	-	TRBJ1-1	TGTGCCTGGAGTGTACTCCCGTTGAGAGGCCGACGGGCTTTCTTT	CAWSVLPLRGRRAFF
TRBV29-1	-	-	TRBJ1-1	TGCAGCGCCGACTGGGGACCTACAGAAGCTTTCTTT	CSADWGPTEAFF
TRBV29-1	-	-	TRBJ2-7	TGCAGCGTTGAAACGGAAAGCTCCTACGAGCAGTACTTC	CSVETESSYEQYF
TRBV20-1	-	-	TRBJ2-3	TGCAGTGCTAGAGACCTAGCTGAGGATACGCAGTATTTT	CSARDLAEDTQYF
TRBV12-5	few	TRBD1	TRBJ2-5	TGTGCTAGTGCCGCCGGGACAGACCAAGAGACCCAGTACTTC	CASAAGTDQETQYF
TRBV7-2	few	-	TRBJ2-7	TGTGCCAGCAGCTTAAGGGCGGAGGGCAGCGCCTACGAGCAGTACTTC	CASSLRAEGSAYEQYF
TRBV7-6	-	-	TRBJ2-1	TGTGCCAGCAGCTTAGATCGGAGGAGCTCCTACAATGAGCAGTTCTTC	CASSLDRRSSYNEQFF
TRBV7-7	many	TRBD2	TRBJ2-1	TGTGCCAGCAGCCCTAGCGGGGGGTCCTACAATGAGCAGTTCTTC	CASSPSGGSYNEQFF
TRBV2	-	-	TRBJ1-1	TGTGCCAGCAGTGCGTCCCGGGACGGGTGGGGAGTCCCTGAAGCTTTCTTT	CASSASRDGWGVPEAFF
TRBV7-2	many	TRBD1	TRBJ1-5	TGTGCCAGCAGCCCCACAGGGGGAATCCACAATCAGCCCCAGCATTTT	CASSPTGGIHNQPQHF
TRBV20-1	-	-	TRBJ1-6	TGCAGTGCTAGAGATTTAGGTAGTTTAACTTATAATTCACCCCTCCACTTT	CSARDLGSLTYNSPLHF
TRBV5-6	few	TRBD2	TRBJ2-3	TGTGCCAGCAGCTCCCCCCTGGTGGGGGGGTCCGATACGCAGTATTTT	CASSSPLVGGSDTQYF
TRBV4-2	few	-	TRBJ2-7	TGTGCCAGCAGCCAAGAGGGAACTAGCTTTGCCTACGAGCAGTACTTC	CASSQEGTSFAYEQYF
TRBV25-1	few	-	TRBJ2-7	TGTGCCAGCAGTGAGAGGGTGGGGCTCTACGAGCAGTACTTC	CASSERVGLYEQYF
TRBV27	few	-	TRBJ2-5	TGTGCCAGCAGTTTATTACCAGACTCCCAAGAGACCCAGTACTTC	CASSLLPDSQETQYF
TRBV5-6	-	TRBD1	TRBJ2-1	TGTGCCAGCATGGAATGGACGGGACAGAGAGCCAATGAGCAGTTCTTC	CASMEWTGQRANEQFF
TRBV27	-	-	TRBJ2-3	TGTGCCAGCAGTTTAGACCACCCAGATACGCAGTATTTT	CASSLDHPDTQYF
TRBV24-1	-	TRBD1	TRBJ2-1	TGTGCCACCAGTGAGAGGACAGGGATCTACAATGAGCAGTTCTTC	CATSERTGIYNEQFF
TRBV29-1	-	-	TRBJ2-4	TGCAGCGTTGTCCTATTGGGGGTCAGTCAGTACTTC	CSVVLLGVSQYF
TRBV7-6	-	TRBD2	TRBJ2-1	TGTGCCAGCAGCCTCCTTGGGTGGGGAGGGGAGCAGTTCTTC	CASSLLGWGGEQFF
TRBV7-2	-	TRBD2	TRBJ2-2	TGTGCCAGCAGGCCCCCCGTACTAGCGGGGGTTAACACCGGGGAGCTGTTTTTT	CASRPPVLAGVNTGELFF
TRBV10-1	few	-	TRBJ1-5	TGCGCCAGCAGAATATATGAAGCGCCCAACAATCAGCCCCAGCATTTT	CASRIYEAPNNQPQHF
TRBV6-6	-	TRBD2	TRBJ2-5	TGTGCCAGCAGTTACCCCACTCTACTAGCGGGGGAAGAGACCCAGTACTTC	CASSYPTLLAGEETQYF
TRBV20-1	few	TRBD1	TRBJ1-2	TGCAGTGCTACTAACCGGGACAGGGGAATTCACTATGGCTACACCTTC	CSATNRDRGIHYGYTF
TRBV2	few	-	TRBJ1-1	TGTGCCAGCAGTGAAGCGCTTCGGGGGCTGGAGAACACTGAAGCTTTCTTT	CASSEALRGLENTEAFF
TRBV14	few	-	TRBJ2-7	TGTGCCAGCAGCCAAGAGGCTTCAGTCCCCCTCTACGAGCAGTACTTC	CASSQEASVPLYEQYF
TRBV7-6	-	-	TRBJ2-3	TGTGCCAGCAGCGGGGGGAGTTTTTGGAGCCCCAAAGATACGCAGTATTTT	CASSGGSFWSPKDTQYF
TRBV10-3	few	-	TRBJ2-1	TGTGCCATCAGTGATCCCGACAACTACAATGAGCAGTTCTTC	CAISDPDNYNEQFF
TRBV29-1	-	-	TRBJ2-1	TGCAGCGTAGTAGACAGCGGTTACGCCTACAATGAGCAGTTCTTC	CSVVDSGYAYNEQFF
TRBV7-2	many	-	TRBJ2-3	TGTGCCAGCAGCGACTCTAGCACAGATACGCAGTATTTT	CASSDSSTDTQYF
TRBV7-9	few	-	TRBJ2-3	TGTGCCAGCAGCTATCCCTCCCTGATTAGCACAGATACGCAGTATTTT	CASSYPSLISTDTQYF
TRBV28	few	-	TRBJ2-1	TGTGCCAGCAGTTTTACAGCCGCCTACAATGAGCAGTTCTTC	CASSFTAAYNEQFF
TRBV12-3/TRBV12-4	few	TRBD1	TRBJ2-4	TGTGCCAGCAGTGGCGGGACAGGTATAGCCAAAAACATTCAGTACTTC	CASSGGTGIAKNIQYF
TRBV12-3/TRBV12-4	-	TRBD2	TRBJ2-1	TGTGCCAGCAGCCTGGGACTAGCGGGGGGCCTACCTACCAATGAGCAGTTCTTC	CASSLGLAGGLPTNEQFF
TRBV19	many	TRBD1	TRBJ2-7	TGTGCCAGTAGTGCCGAAACCACCGGGACAGGCCCCTACGAGCAGTACTTC	CASSAETTGTGPYEQYF
TRBV30	many	TRBD1	TRBJ2-7	TGTGCCTGGTCGCTGGGGACAGAGAACTACTACGAGCAGTACTTC	CAWSLGTENYYEQYF
TRBV7-6	few	-	TRBJ2-7	TGTGCCAGCAGCTTAGATCCCCCCTACGAGCAGTACTTC	CASSLDPPYEQYF
TRBV28	few	TRBD2	TRBJ2-3	TGTGCCAGCAGTTCCCCCCCGGGACTAGCGTCGTGGTCGGGGACGCAGTATTTT	CASSSPPGLASWSGTQYF
TRBV11-2	few	-	TRBJ2-2	TGTGCCAGCAGCTTAGAGTTCACAGGACTGAACACCGGGGAGCTGTTTTTT	CASSLEFTGLNTGELFF
TRBV7-3	-	-	TRBJ1-4	TGTGCCAGCAGCTTACTAGACAGGAGCCATACAACTAATGAAAAACTGTTTTTT	CASSLLDRSHTTNEKLFF
TRBV7-2	-	-	TRBJ2-3	TGTGCCAGCAGCTTAGAGGCCCAACATACGCAGTATTTT	CASSLEAQHTQYF
TRBV6-6	-	TRBD1	TRBJ2-2	TGTGCCCTAGGGGGCCAGAATAACGGGGAGCTGTTTTTT	CALGGQNNGELFF
TRBV28	-	-	TRBJ1-4	TGTGCCAGCAGTAGGAACAGGCCAACTAATGAAAAACTGTTTTTT	CASSRNRPTNEKLFF
TRBV7-9	few	-	TRBJ1-4	TGTGCCAGCAGCTTAAACGAAAAACTGTTTTTT	CASSLNEKLFF
TRBV4-3	-	-	TRBJ1-1	TGCGCCAGCAGCCAAGAATGGGGCGGGGGGCTTAAACAAAAAGCTTTCTTT	CASSQEWGGGLKQKAFF
TRBV27	-	-	TRBJ2-5	TGTGCCAGCAGTTTATCCCCCTCTGGTTTTCACCAAGAGACCCAGTACTTC	CASSLSPSGFHQETQYF
TRBV12-3/TRBV12-4	-	-	TRBJ2-4	TGTGCCAGCAGTTTAGCTTCTACCGGGGGCATTCAGTACTTC	CASSLASTGGIQYF
TRBV6-1	-	TRBD1	TRBJ1-1	TGTGCCAGCAGCGGCCAGGGGGCGACTTTCGCCGAAGCTTTCTTT	CASSGQGATFAEAFF
TRBV28	few	-	TRBJ1-1	TGTGCCAGCAGTGCATCTCAATGGAACACTGAAGCTTTCTTT	CASSASQWNTEAFF
TRBV2	-	-	TRBJ2-1	TGTGCCAGCAGAGGAAGTGAGCAGTTCTTC	CASRGSEQFF
TRBV12-3/TRBV12-4	few	TRBD2	TRBJ2-1	TGTGCCAGCAGTTTACCTAGCGGGGTGATGGGGGAGCAGTTCTTC	CASSLPSGVMGEQFF
TRBV28	-	-	TRBJ2-5	TGTGCCAGCAGTGCCCCCTCCGTGGGGGAGACCCAGTACTTC	CASSAPSVGETQYF
TRBV2	-	TRBD1	TRBJ2-3	TGTGCCAGCAGTGACTCGGGACAGGTGCCATACAGGGGTACGCAGTATTTT	CASSDSGQVPYRGTQYF
TRBV12-3/TRBV12-4	-	TRBD1	TRBJ1-5	TGTGCCAGCAGCCGCGTTGGACGATCTGCAGGGGGCGCCGCCCCCCAGCATTTT	CASSRVGRSAGGAAPQHF
TRBV19	-	-	TRBJ1-1	TGTGCCAGTAGTATCCGCAGGAACACTGAAGCTTTCTTT	CASSIRRNTEAFF